This T cell receptor (beta chain) comes out of a study of T-cell memory formation after mild COVID-19. Overall study: TCR clusters were mostly donor specific.

With respect to this clonotype: Its matching antigen is unknown.

Trimming left V 8 bases short and J 2 bases short, with 19 bases between. This CDR3 is 16 amino acids long. The germline V gene has CDR1 SNHLY and CDR2 FYNNEI. Broader study findings: Some responding clones appeared in pre-infection memory, suggesting cross-reactive memory joined. Clones contracting over day 15 to 85 were CD4/CD8 balanced, with later expanders leaning CD4+.

5'RACE primed at constant segments yielded TCR alpha and TCR beta cDNA libraries bearing sample barcodes and UMIs. TCRdb re-analysed the 5' RACE reads in MiXCR, keeping a single row per CDR3 protein. This sample carries 400,000 to 500,000 distinct CDR3 sequences, roughly 18% of them seen once, and the ten largest clones take approximately 21%. This chain uses TRBV2 with TRBJ1-5; D is possibly TRBD1 (6 bases). The specimen sequenced was PBMCs or a T cell subset sorted from them (not recorded which). The clonotype was recovered from a man between 18 and 35 years old who had mild COVID-19 (a few samples of this study predate the infection). Cell type and time point are not known. The CDR3 sequence is CASSRRGGFGNQPQHF. CDR3 in DNA: TGTGCCAGCTCCCGTAGGGGGGGCTTTGGCAATCAGCCCCAGCATTTT. The full variable domain, with the rest looked up from reference TRBV2 and TRBJ1-5, is EPEVTQTPSHQVTQMGQEVILRCVPISNHLYFYWYRQILGQKVEFLVSFYNNEISEKSEIFDDQFSVERPDGSNFTLKIRSTKLEDSAMYFCASSRRGGFGNQPQHFGDGTRLSIL.